This TCR beta chain originates from a study of cytomegalovirus exposure and HLA in healthy donors. The method was immunoSEQ multiplex PCR; TCRdb's version includes in-frame clones alone and lacks a portion of them. Of tens of thousands of clones in the sample, just over 90% were seen once. The ends lost 1 base at V and 4 bases at J; junction bases unmatched: 1. Per the germline V gene, CDR1 is SGHTA and CDR2 is FQGNSA. The CDR3 covers 16 residues. This receptor was taken from a young man in good health and CMV-seronegative. Sequences were obtained from PBMCs. The chain links TRBV7-2 to TRBJ2-5; 15 bases are a match to TRBD2. The CDR3 region is CASSLEGLAGGETQYF. The CDR3 DNA reads as TGTGCCAGCAGCTTAGAGGGACTAGCGGGAGGAGAGACCCAGTACTTC.